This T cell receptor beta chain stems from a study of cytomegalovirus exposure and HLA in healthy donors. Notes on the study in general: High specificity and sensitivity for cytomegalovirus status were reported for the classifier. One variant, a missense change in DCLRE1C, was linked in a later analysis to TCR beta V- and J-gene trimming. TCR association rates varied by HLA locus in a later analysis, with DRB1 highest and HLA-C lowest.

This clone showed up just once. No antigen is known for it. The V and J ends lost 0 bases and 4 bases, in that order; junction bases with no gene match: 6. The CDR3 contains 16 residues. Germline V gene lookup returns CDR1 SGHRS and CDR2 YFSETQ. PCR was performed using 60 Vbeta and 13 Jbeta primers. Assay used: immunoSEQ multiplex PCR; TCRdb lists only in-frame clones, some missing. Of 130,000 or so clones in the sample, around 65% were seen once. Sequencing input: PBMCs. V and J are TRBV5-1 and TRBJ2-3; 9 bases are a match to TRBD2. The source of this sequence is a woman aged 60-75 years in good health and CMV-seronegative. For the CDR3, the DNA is TGCGCCAGCAGCTTGGCGGGGCGGGGGGGCCCAGATACGCAGTATTTT. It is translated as CASSLAGRGGPDTQYF.